One and the same sample provided the 5 T cell receptor beta chains below, sequenced in a study of lymphopenia after photon versus proton radiotherapy. TCRdb keeps only in-frame clones here, not all; method: immunoSEQ multiplex PCR. The sample has about 70,000 clones, around 93% seen once. Sample: peripheral blood, taken from a patient treated with photon-based radiotherapy. These receptors came from a woman aged 40 to 49 with cholangiocarcinoma.

The J gene is TRBJ2-7, the V gene TRBV5-8; TRBD2 agrees at 10 bases. Germline CDR1 is SGHTS and CDR2 is YDEGEE. This CDR3 is 14 amino acids long. The V segment lost 5 bases and the J segment 2 bases; nucleotides outside the gene matches: 4. The CDR3 loop reads CASRVSGRAYEQYF. The CDR3 DNA reads as TGTGCCAGCAGGGTCAGCGGGAGGGCCTACGAGCAGTACTTC.

The rearrangement joins TRBV7-2 to TRBJ2-3; 8 bases align to TRBD2. The CDR3 sequence is 15 residues long. After removal of 5 bases from V and 5 bases from J, the junction contained 9 bases not matched to a gene. Germline V gene sequence: CDR1 SGHTA, CDR2 FQGNSA. CDR3 sequence reads: CASSPGGLDVDTQYF. The CDR3 DNA follows: TGTGCCAGCAGCCCGGGGGGACTAGATGTAGATACGCAGTATTTT. Looking up the rest from reference TRBV7-2 and TRBJ2-3 gives the full variable domain: GAGVSQSPSNKVTEKGKDVELRCDPISGHTALYWYRQSLGQGLEFLIYFQGNSAPDKSGLPSDRFSAERTGGSVSTLTIQRTQQEDSAVYLCASSPGGLDVDTQYFGPGTRLTVL.

This clone showed up just once. This chain links TRBV5-4 with TRBJ2-2, with TRBD1 matching 8 bases. This CDR3 is 15 amino acids long. V dropped 5 bases and J dropped 4; count of bases not matched to a gene: 7. Per the germline V gene, CDR1 is SGHNT and CDR2 is YYREEE (reference sequence). This CDR3 is CASRPSGGRTGELFF. The DNA for the CDR3 is TGTGCCAGCAGACCTTCAGGGGGCCGCACCGGGGAGCTGTTTTTT.

The chain has TRBV6-5 and TRBJ1-2; D may be TRBD1 (6 bases). Germline-derived CDR1 and CDR2 are MNHEY and SVGAGI. Trimming took 0 bases from V and 8 from J, leaving 19 bases between them. CDR3 length: 16 amino acids. The CDR3 loop reads CASSYSRSALGGGYTF. CDR3 coding DNA: TGTGCCAGCAGTTACTCGAGATCTGCCCTGGGGGGCGGCTACACCTTC.

The chain employs TRBV20-1 and TRBJ2-5; D not certain. V dropped 1 base and J dropped 5 bases, with 2 bases sitting between them. This CDR3 has 10 residues. Germline-derived CDR1 and CDR2 are DFQATT and SNEGSKA (reference sequence). The CDR3 nucleotides are TGCAGTGCTAGAGCGGAGACCCAGTACTTC. The encoded protein is CSARAETQYF.